This passage covers 30 T cell receptor beta chains from one sample sequenced in a study of blood T cell repertoires in COVID-19. Clones were read by immunoSEQ multiplex PCR, and TCRdb kept only the in-frame ones, dropping some. The sample records some 180,000 clones, more than 70% being singletons. The specimen was peripheral blood. These receptor sequences come from a woman aged 80 or over with active or convalescent COVID-19.

V is TRBV11-2 and J is TRBJ1-4; 7 bases are a match to TRBD1. Trimming at V came to 3 bases and at J to 0 bases, leaving 13 bases not matched to a gene. The CDR3 runs to 19 residues. CDR1 is SGHAT and CDR2 is FQNNGV in the germline V gene. CDR3 sequence: CASSLRDSGVIATNEKLFF. The CDR3 DNA reads as TGTGCCAGCAGCTTGCGGGACAGTGGGGTTATAGCAACTAATGAAAAACTGTTTTTT.

This chain joins TRBV2 and TRBJ2-4, with 9 bases identical to TRBD1. With 8 bases clipped from V and 9 bases from J, the junction kept 11 bases outside the gene matches. The CDR3 contains 14 residues. Germline V gene sequence: CDR1 SNHLY, CDR2 FYNNEI. The CDR3 region is CASGLGQGYGIQYF. CDR3 in DNA: TGTGCCAGCGGCTTAGGACAGGGGTATGGCATTCAGTACTTC.

This rearrangement joins TRBV7-2 to TRBJ1-1; 9 nucleotides line up with TRBD1. The junction had 10 bases not matched to a gene; V was cut back by 5 bases and J by 0 bases. CDR3 length: 17 residues. CDR1 is SGHTA, CDR2 FQGNSA, per germline. The CDR3 nucleotides read TGTGCCAGCAGCAACCGGTTCGGACAGGGGTTGAACACTGAAGCTTTCTTT. This translates into CASSNRFGQGLNTEAFF.

The gene calls are TRBV28 and TRBJ2-5; TRBD2 agrees at 7 bases. This CDR3 has 13 residues. With V trimmed by 7 bases and J by 4 bases, 6 bases remained unmatched. The germline V gene encodes CDR1 MDHEN and CDR2 SYDVKM. The chain's CDR3 is CASTRGVRETQYF. CDR3 DNA: TGTGCCAGCACCCGGGGGGTTAGAGAGACCCAGTACTTC.

A few counts support this clone. This chain links TRBV4-2 with TRBJ1-5; weak D call: TRBD1 (5 bases). CDR3 length equals 17 residues. Germline CDR1 LGHNA, CDR2 YNFKEQ. Trimming pared 0 bases from V and 6 bases from J, leaving 18 bases between. In DNA, the CDR3 is TGTGCCAGCAGCCAAGATGCCCAGGGCTTATCAGGTCAGCCCCAGCATTTT. This codes for CASSQDAQGLSGQPQHF.

V usage is TRBV7-6 and J usage is TRBJ2-7; 10 bases line up with TRBD2. Trimming took 1 base from V and 5 from J; bases not matched to a gene: 11. The CDR3 spans 17 residues. Germline CDR1 and CDR2: SGHVS and FNYEAQ. As DNA, the CDR3 is TGTGCCAGCAGCTTAGTTCCCCTACTAGCGGGGAGCGACGAGCAGTACTTC. The encoded protein is CASSLVPLLAGSDEQYF. The full variable domain, completed using reference TRBV7-6 and TRBJ2-7, is GAGVSQSPRYKVTKRGQDVALRCDPISGHVSLYWYRQALGQGPEFLTYFNYEAQQDKSGLPNDRFSAERPEGSISTLTIQRTEQRDSAMYRCASSLVPLLAGSDEQYFGPGTRLTVT.

The chain has TRBV4-1 and TRBJ1-6; weak D call: TRBD1 (5 bases). Trimming cost V 0 bases and J 7 bases, with 13 bases left between them. The germline gives CDR1 MGHRA, CDR2 YSYEKL. The CDR3 extends over 16 amino acids. The CDR3 loop is CASSQDGGFGNSPLHF. The CDR3 DNA follows: TGCGCCAGCAGCCAAGATGGGGGGTTCGGGAATTCACCCCTCCACTTT.

This clone has only a few counts. The chain recombines TRBV5-6 with TRBJ1-6; 10 positions agree with TRBD1. The J segment lost 3 bases and the V segment lost 4 bases, leaving 4 bases of the junction unmatched. Germline V gene data show CDR1 as SGHDT and CDR2 as YYEEEE. The CDR3 has 16 residues. CDR3: CASSRDRGLYNSPLHF. In DNA form, the CDR3 reads TGTGCCAGCAGCCGGGACAGGGGTCTCTATAATTCACCCCTCCACTTT.

J is TRBJ2-3 and V is TRBV3-1 (or the pseudogene TRBV3-2); D gene uncertain. CDR1 and CDR2 from the germline V gene are LGHDT and YNNKEL (reference sequence). The ends were cut back, 4 bases at V and 4 bases at J, with 12 bases in the middle. CDR3 length equals 14 residues. CDR3 sequence reads: CASSPRNLADTQYF. DNA for the CDR3: TGTGCCAGCAGCCCCCGAAACTTGGCAGATACGCAGTATTTT.

This clone was picked up one time. The chain couples TRBV15 to TRBJ1-5; TRBD1 might be the D (6 bases). The V gene's germline CDR1 is LNHNV and CDR2 YYDKDF (reference sequence). The CDR3 loop spans 16 amino acids. V dropped 0 bases and J dropped 3 bases, with 12 bases sitting between them. CDR3 bases: TGTGCCACCAGCAGAGAACAGGGCGGAAACAATCAGCCCCAGCATTTT. It codes for CATSREQGGNNQPQHF.

This clone is labeled as medium-sized. The chain links TRBV13 to TRBJ1-4; 7 bases align to TRBD1. The junction had 11 bases not matched to a gene; V was cut back by 2 bases and J by 5 bases. The CDR3 covers 17 residues. CDR1 and CDR2 from the germline V gene are PRHDT and FYEKMQ (reference sequence). The CDR3 spells CASSLSLMGQRNEKLFF. The CDR3 DNA is TGTGCCAGCAGCTTATCTCTGATGGGACAGAGAAATGAAAAACTGTTTTTT.

The chain is built from TRBV28 and TRBJ2-6; 7 nucleotides match TRBD1. CDR1 is MDHEN and CDR2 is SYDVKM in the germline V gene. CDR3 length equals 17 residues. After removal of 6 bases from V and 0 bases from J, the junction contained 8 bases not matched to a gene. The CDR3 DNA reads TGTGCCAGCAGCCCCCCCCGACAGGGCTCTGGGGCCAACGTCCTGACTTTC. Amino acids: CASSPPRQGSGANVLTF.

The rearrangement uses TRBV5-1 and TRBJ2-5, with 9 bases lining up with TRBD1. The CDR3 loop spans 15 amino acids. The trim removed 4 bases at V and 2 bases at J, leaving 6 bases unmatched. Germline-derived CDR1 and CDR2 are SGHRS and YFSETQ. The CDR3 region has the DNA TGCGCCAGCAGCCCCGGGACAGGGACACAAGAGACCCAGTACTTC. This translates into CASSPGTGTQETQYF.

This clone was seen just once. V gene TRBV4-1 combines with J gene TRBJ1-2; weak D call: TRBD1 (5 bases). CDR3 length equals 16 residues. Trimming stripped 2 bases from V and 1 base from J, with 14 bases between. Germline values: CDR1 MGHRA, CDR2 YSYEKL. CDR3 in DNA: TGCGCCAGCAGCCAAAGTTTGGCGGGGGTTAACTATGGCTACACCTTC. This encodes CASSQSLAGVNYGYTF.

The CDR3 DNA reads as TGTGCCACCAGCAGAGAGGGGGTAAGACAGGGATCCTACGAGCAGTACTTC. Encoded protein: CATSREGVRQGSYEQYF. V gene TRBV15 combines with J gene TRBJ2-7; 7 bases agree with TRBD1. Unmatched junction bases numbered 9, after V lost 0 bases and J lost 1 base. CDR1 is LNHNV and CDR2 is YYDKDF in the germline V gene (reference sequence). CDR3 length: 17 amino acids.

The chain is built from TRBV7-9 and TRBJ2-3, with TRBD2 matching 14 bases. The CDR3 sequence is 19 residues long. Germline V gene sequence: CDR1 SEHNR, CDR2 FQNEAQ (reference sequence). V dropped 3 bases and J dropped 2; count of bases not matched to a gene: 10. This CDR3 reads CASSFAGTSGGRVTDTQYF. CDR3 coding DNA: TGTGCCAGCAGCTTTGCTGGGACTAGCGGGGGCCGAGTCACAGATACGCAGTATTTT.

This chain links TRBV27 with TRBJ2-1; 9 nucleotides match TRBD1. Germline loops: CDR1 MNHEY, CDR2 SMNVEV (reference sequence). The CDR3 is 15 residues long. V lost 10 bases and J lost 2; bases outside the gene matches: 9. CDR3 loop: CATEPGQGPYNEQFF. The CDR3 DNA sequence: TGTGCCACCGAACCGGGACAGGGTCCCTACAATGAGCAGTTCTTC.

The chain joins TRBV3-1 (or the pseudogene TRBV3-2) to TRBJ2-2, with D maybe TRBD1 (5 bases). This CDR3 has 15 residues. The V end lost 1 base, the J end lost 0 bases, and 6 bases lay between the germline ends. CDR1 and CDR2 (germline): LGHDT, YNNKEL (reference sequence). The CDR3 protein is CASSQGTPNTGELFF. In DNA, the CDR3 is TGTGCCAGCAGCCAAGGGACACCGAACACCGGGGAGCTGTTTTTT.

This clone was counted once. The gene calls are TRBV25-1 and TRBJ2-5; D ambiguous. Trimming took 2 bases from V and 1 from J, leaving 8 bases between them. There are 14 residues in the CDR3. Germline CDR1 is MGHDK and CDR2 is SYGVNS. Written as DNA, the CDR3 is TGTGCCAGCAGTGAAATCACAGTCCAAGAGACCCAGTACTTC. It specifies CASSEITVQETQYF.

The rearrangement links TRBV27 to TRBJ2-3; D perhaps matches TRBD1 (5 bases). The CDR3 sequence is 15 residues long. V dropped 2 bases and J dropped 4 bases, with 13 bases sitting between them. Germline loops: CDR1 MNHEY, CDR2 SMNVEV (reference sequence). The CDR3: CASSLRGLRADTQYF. The DNA of the CDR3 is TGTGCCAGCAGTTTAAGGGGTTTAAGGGCAGATACGCAGTATTTT.

The chain is built from TRBV10-1 and TRBJ2-2; 7 bases match TRBD1. The ends lost 9 bases at V and 0 bases at J; junction bases unmatched: 4. The CDR3 runs to 14 residues. Germline V gives CDR1 WNHNN, CDR2 SYGVQD (reference sequence). The CDR3 sequence: CASGTASNTGELFF. CDR3 DNA sequence: TGCGCCAGTGGGACAGCCTCGAACACCGGGGAGCTGTTTTTT.

The chain employs TRBV6-2 or TRBV6-3 and TRBJ1-2, with D unresolved. Trimming removed 6 bases from V and 7 bases from J, with 21 bases in between. Germline assignment: CDR1 MNHEY and CDR2 SVGEGT. This CDR3 has 15 residues. CDR3 protein: CASSGQNSLVSGYTF. CDR3 in DNA: TGTGCCAGCAGCGGCCAAAACAGTCTCGTAAGTGGCTACACCTTC.

The chain joins TRBV4-2 to TRBJ2-1; a possible D gene is TRBD1 (5 bases). Trimming stripped 0 bases from V and 5 bases from J, with 11 bases between. This CDR3 has 15 residues. CDR1 and CDR2 (germline): LGHNA, YNFKEQ. The CDR3 protein is CASSQDPGMNNEQFF. CDR3 sequence (DNA): TGTGCCAGCAGCCAAGATCCAGGGATGAACAATGAGCAGTTCTTC.

This clone was picked up one time. V usage is TRBV5-1 and J usage is TRBJ2-5, with no clear D. Trimming pared 2 bases from V and 5 bases from J, leaving 10 bases between. Germline V gene data show CDR1 as SGHRS and CDR2 as YFSETQ. The CDR3 sequence is 13 residues long. The CDR3 reads CASSLFEVETQYF. Here the CDR3 DNA reads TGCGCCAGCAGCTTATTTGAGGTGGAGACCCAGTACTTC.

The chain combines TRBV4-3 with TRBJ2-3, with 9 bases fitting TRBD2. This CDR3 spans 16 amino acids. Germline assignment: CDR1 LGHNA and CDR2 YSLEER. Trimming removed 1 base from V and 5 bases from J; junction bases left unmatched: 7. CDR3 in DNA: TGCGCCAGCAGCCAAGTCGGGCGGGGGGGTCTAGATACGCAGTATTTT. Translating gives CASSQVGRGGLDTQYF.

The chain combines TRBV7-8 with TRBJ1-2; 9 positions agree with TRBD1. V shed 4 bases, J shed 7 bases, and the junction held 13 bases outside the gene matches. CDR1 is SGHVS, CDR2 FQNEAQ, per germline. The CDR3 consists of 16 residues. This CDR3 reads CASSSLDPGTGFGYTF. The CDR3 nucleotides are TGTGCCAGCAGCTCCCTGGATCCCGGGACAGGGTTTGGCTACACCTTC.

The CDR3 region has the DNA TGTGCCAGCAGCAAAGCTTCCAGGGTCTACGGAAACACCATATATTTT. Translated: CASSKASRVYGNTIYF. V is TRBV21-1 and J is TRBJ1-3; the table's D call, TRBD1, has no DNA check behind it. TRBV21-1 is deemed a pseudogene. The CDR3 length is 16 residues.

The rearrangement links TRBV19 to TRBJ2-2, with D tentatively TRBD1 (7 bases). The CDR3 length is 15 residues. CDR1 is LNHDA and CDR2 is SQIVND in the germline V gene (reference sequence). V was clipped by 10 bases and J by 1 base, with 16 bases between them. The CDR3 protein is CATSGGKENTGELFF. CDR3 bases: TGTGCCACCTCAGGGGGGAAAGAGAACACCGGGGAGCTGTTTTTT.

The CDR3 is CATTIIQGYEQYF. The DNA of the CDR3 is TGTGCCACCACAATTATACAGGGCTACGAGCAGTACTTC. This sequence joins TRBV6-5 and TRBJ2-7; possible D gene TRBD1, 6 bases. V was clipped by 10 bases and J by 3 bases, with 16 bases between them. This CDR3 has 13 amino acids. Germline assignment: CDR1 MNHEY and CDR2 SVGAGI.

V and J are TRBV28 and TRBJ1-1; TRBD1 matches at 8 bases. Germline V lookup: CDR1 MDHEN, CDR2 SYDVKM. The CDR3 is 13 residues long. The junction had 5 bases not matched to a gene; V was cut back by 6 bases and J by 5 bases. The CDR3 nucleotides are TGTGCCAGCAGATCAGGGGGCAGGACTGAAGCTTTCTTT. Residues: CASRSGGRTEAFF.